The 21 T cell receptor beta chains in this list originate from one sample, sequenced in a study of T-cell reconstitution after alpha-beta-depleted transplantation in children. Unique molecular identifiers were incorporated during preparation of the TCRbeta library. TCRdb fed the PCR reads into MiXCR, producing one record per CDR3 protein. The table includes just over 200,000 distinct CDR3 sequences, around 9.2% detected once. The source material was PBMCs, mostly from graft donor cells, sampled 360 days after TCRalphabeta/CD19-depleted stem cell transplant. These receptors were obtained from a male patient aged 2 to 10 who had a stem cell transplant for acute myeloid leukemia, so the T cells may come from the graft donor.

This clonotype was counted a few times. CDR3 loop: CASSQAQGYEQYV. The CDR3 nucleotides read TGTGCCAGCAGCCAAGCACAGGGGTACGAGCAGTACGTC. The chain is built from TRBV4-2 and TRBJ2-7; TRBD1 aligns across 7 bases. CDR3 length: 13 amino acids. Germline V gene sequence: CDR1 LGHNA, CDR2 YNFKEQ. Unmatched junction bases numbered 1, after V lost 1 base and J lost 4 bases.

The chain couples TRBV20-1 to TRBJ2-6; D possibly corresponds to TRBD2 (6 bases). The germline gives CDR1 DFQATT, CDR2 SNEGSKA (reference sequence). The CDR3 consists of 14 residues. Trimming removed 6 bases at V and 0 bases at J, with 9 bases between. The CDR3 sequence: CSARGVSGANVLTF. The DNA of the CDR3 is TGCAGTGCCCGCGGGGTCTCTGGGGCCAACGTCCTGACTTTC.

This clonotype was seen a handful of times. This sequence joins TRBV12-3 or TRBV12-4 and TRBJ1-5, with TRBD1 matching 12 bases. The CDR3 is made up of 18 amino acids. Trimming cost V 5 bases and J 2 bases; bases outside gene matches: 10. In DNA form, the CDR3 reads TGTGCCAGCAGTCCAGGGACAGGGGGCGCGAGAGGCAATCAGCCCCAGCATTTT. Translation: CASSPGTGGARGNQPQHF.

The table lists this clonotype with a few counts. V gene TRBV20-1 combines with J gene TRBJ2-7, with 8 bases fitting TRBD1. With 3 bases clipped from V and 4 bases from J, the junction kept 14 bases outside the gene matches. The germline gives CDR1 DFQATT, CDR2 SNEGSKA (reference sequence). The CDR3 contains 16 residues. CDR3 DNA: TGCAGTGCTAGCCAAGTGACGGGGGACAGGTTATACGAGCAGTACTTC. The encoded protein is CSASQVTGDRLYEQYF.

The gene calls are TRBV4-2 and TRBJ2-5; perhaps TRBD2 as D (6 bases). The CDR3 is 11 amino acids. Between the trimmed V and J ends, which lost 1 base and 10 bases, there was a span of 7 bases. In germline, CDR1 is LGHNA, CDR2 YNFKEQ. In DNA form, the CDR3 reads TGTGCCAGCAGCCAAGGCGGGAACCAGTACTTC. Amino acids: CASSQGGNQYF.

This clonotype was counted ten times or more. This chain uses TRBV6-2 or TRBV6-3 with TRBJ2-3; D may match TRBD1 or TRBD2 (5 bases each). Germline values: CDR1 MNHEY, CDR2 SVGEGT. The CDR3 length is 13 residues. The V end was cut by 6 bases, the J end by 4 bases, with 11 bases between. As DNA, the CDR3 is TGTGCCAGCAGATTTGGGGGTGCAGATACGCAGTATTTT. Translation gives CASRFGGADTQYF.

Only a few counts were recorded for this clonotype. The chain recombines TRBV12-3 or TRBV12-4 with TRBJ2-1, with a weak D call TRBD2 (5 bases). V lost 6 bases and J 6 bases, leaving 21 bases between the germline ends. The CDR3 covers 16 residues. This chain's CDR3 is CASRDYQGSSPNEQFF. Written as DNA, the CDR3 is TGTGCCAGCAGAGACTACCAAGGGAGTTCTCCCAATGAGCAGTTCTTC.

The rearrangement links TRBV9 to TRBJ1-6; possible D gene TRBD1, 5 bases. The V end was cut by 0 bases, the J end by 10 bases, with 11 bases between. This CDR3 is 14 amino acids long. Germline V gene lookup returns CDR1 SGDLS and CDR2 YYNGEE. In DNA, the CDR3 is TGTGCCAGCAGCGTAGAGGACACGAGGTCACCCCTCCACTTT. Encoded protein: CASSVEDTRSPLHF. Based on the CDR3 plus reference TRBV9 and TRBJ1-6, the full variable domain is DSGVTQTPKHLITATGQRVTLRCSPRSGDLSVYWYQQSLDQGLQFLIQYYNGEERAKGNILERFSAQQFPDLHSELNLSSLELGDSALYFCASSVEDTRSPLHFGNGTRLTVT.

This clonotype was counted between two and nine times. The chain joins TRBV12-3 or TRBV12-4 to TRBJ2-7; a possible D gene is TRBD1 (5 bases). Deletions cut 8 bases from V and 0 bases from J, with 23 bases between. The CDR3 loop spans 17 amino acids. The CDR3, as DNA: TGTGCCAGCGGCAGCTCCAGGGTACCCCTCCACTCCTACGAGCAGTACTTC. Protein: CASGSSRVPLHSYEQYF.

The V and J genes are TRBV12-3 or TRBV12-4 and TRBJ2-1; the match to TRBD1 covers 7 bases. This CDR3 has 15 amino acids. The V and J ends lost 7 bases and 3 bases, in that order; junction bases with no gene match: 9. The CDR3: CASKASGGVYNEQFF. CDR3 bases: TGTGCCAGCAAGGCGTCAGGGGGAGTCTACAATGAGCAGTTCTTC.

This clonotype was recorded at least ten times. The V and J genes are TRBV5-1 and TRBJ1-2; D unresolved. This CDR3 has 14 residues. Trimming stripped 0 bases from V and 5 bases from J, with 11 bases between. Germline CDR1 reads SGHRS; CDR2 reads YFSETQ. In DNA form, the CDR3 reads TGCGCCAGCAGCTTGGGCTCAGCGAGTTATGGCTACACCTTC. The encoded protein is CASSLGSASYGYTF.

Many counts were recorded for this clonotype. The V call is TRBV20-1, the J call TRBJ2-1, with D possibly being TRBD2 (6 bases). The CDR3 spans 15 residues. CDR1 is DFQATT, CDR2 SNEGSKA, per germline (reference sequence). The V end lost 2 bases, the J end lost 0 bases, and 11 bases lay between the germline ends. The DNA for the CDR3 is TGCAGTGCTAGAAACCGGGGGAGCTCCTACAATGAGCAGTTCTTC. Amino acids: CSARNRGSSYNEQFF.

This clonotype was counted a few times. The chain carries TRBV5-1 and TRBJ1-1, with D uncertain. Looked up from germline, CDR1 is SGHRS and CDR2 is YFSETQ. The CDR3 consists of 13 residues. Trimming stripped 0 bases from V and 8 bases from J, with 11 bases between. The CDR3 DNA reads as TGCGCCAGCAGCTTGGGAGATTCCGGAGAAGCTTTCTTT. It is translated as CASSLGDSGEAFF.

In its sample, this clonotype was seen a few times. This chain links TRBV2 with TRBJ2-7; 7 nucleotides line up with TRBD1. With V trimmed by 4 bases and J by 3 bases, 9 bases remained unmatched. Germline CDR1 and CDR2: SNHLY and FYNNEI. This CDR3 is 15 amino acids long. CDR3 sequence reads: CASSGISGQDYEQYV. CDR3 coding DNA: TGTGCCAGCAGTGGGATTTCAGGACAGGACTACGAGCAGTACGTC.

On this clonotype: A single base separates this from a much larger clone, so it may be a read error. CDR3 sequence (DNA): TGTGCCAGCAGCCCAGCGGGATCCCGATCCTACGAGCAGTACTTC. Its translation: CASSPAGSRSYEQYF. This chain joins TRBV14 and TRBJ2-7, with TRBD2 identical over 7 bases. J lost 1 base, V lost 4 bases, and 7 bases had no gene match. The CDR3 has 15 amino acids. Germline V CDR1 and CDR2: SGHDN, FVKESK.

This sequence joins TRBV11-2 and TRBJ2-5; D is perhaps TRBD1 (5 bases). Germline lookup yields CDR1 SGHAT and CDR2 FQNNGV. The V and J ends lost 3 bases and 1 base respectively, with 9 bases between them. This CDR3 is 14 amino acids long. The CDR3 spells CASSFRGPQETQYF. For the CDR3, the DNA is TGTGCCAGCAGCTTTAGGGGCCCCCAAGAGACCCAGTACTTC.

For the CDR3, the DNA is TGTGCCAGCACCACGGGTGGGTATAACACTGAAGCTTTCTTT. Amino acid sequence: CASTTGGYNTEAFF. The V and J genes are TRBV12-3 or TRBV12-4 and TRBJ1-1; unclear D gene. With 7 bases removed from V and 2 bases from J, the gap between germline ends came to 14 bases. This CDR3 region has 14 residues.

This clonotype was seen at least ten times. The chain recombines TRBV11-1 with TRBJ2-1; 7 bases map to TRBD1. This CDR3 spans 11 amino acids. V was pared by 5 bases and J by 14 bases, with 6 bases of the junction left unmatched. CDR1 is SGHAT and CDR2 is FQDESV in the germline V gene (reference sequence). CDR3 residues: CASSVTGIEFF. In DNA form, the CDR3 reads TGTGCCAGCAGCGTGACAGGGATAGAGTTCTTC.

The chain recombines TRBV5-5 with TRBJ2-3; a weak D match, TRBD1 (6 bases). This CDR3 region has 14 residues. The germline CDR1 and CDR2 sequences are SGHKS and YYEKEE (reference sequence). Trimming pared 6 bases from V and 0 bases from J, leaving 11 bases between. The CDR3 loop is CASNSGASTDTQYF. DNA for the CDR3: TGTGCCAGCAATTCAGGGGCCAGCACAGATACGCAGTATTTT.

The V call is TRBV28, the J call TRBJ1-1; D not certain. CDR1 MDHEN and CDR2 SYDVKM come from the germline V gene. Deletions cut 2 bases from V and 1 base from J, with 14 bases between. The CDR3 sequence is 16 residues long. This CDR3 is CASSLDLGKANTEAFF. CDR3 nucleotide sequence: TGTGCCAGCAGTTTAGATCTGGGGAAGGCGAACACTGAAGCTTTCTTT.

The chain employs TRBV20-1 and TRBJ2-2, with D maybe TRBD2 (6 bases). V was cut by 2 bases and J by 4 bases, with 8 bases left in between. Germline CDR1 DFQATT, CDR2 SNEGSKA (reference sequence). This CDR3 region has 13 residues. Here the CDR3 reads CSARWGLTGELFF. In DNA form, the CDR3 reads TGCAGTGCTAGATGGGGACTCACCGGGGAGCTGTTTTTT.